This T cell receptor beta chain appears in the sequencing data of a study of persistence of HIV-infected CD4 T cells. In the study overall: Suppressive ART had lasted a median of roughly 8 years. Findings and limits, study-wide: Within sorted populations, more oligoclonal TCRs accompanied more oligoclonal proviruses.

Germline V lookup: CDR1 DFQATT, CDR2 SNEGSKA (reference sequence). The CDR3 has 13 amino acids. V shed 3 bases and J shed 2 bases, with 11 bases lying between them. Sequencing used immunoSEQ version 4 in survey mode. Repertoires were generated with immunoSEQ multiplex PCR, while TCRdb's copy carries only in-frame clones and drops some. The table lists around 35,000 clones, roughly 87% of them singletons. Nonspecific anti-CD3/anti-CD28 bead stimulation represents the broad CD4+ T cell repertoire. Responding CD4+ T cells were sorted by upregulation of both CD40 ligand and CD69. Donors had undetectable plasma HIV-1 RNA, under 50 copies/mL, for 4+ years. The sample holds one count of this clone. Antigen: not known.

The sample consisted of CD4+ T cells sorted from PBMCs after roughly 18-hour stimulation, taken from a patient who received antiretroviral therapy. The sequence derives from an adult man with HIV who was CMV-seropositive. This rearrangement joins TRBV20-1 to TRBJ2-7; D not resolved. This CDR3 reads CSASTRVPYEQYF. The CDR3 nucleotides read TGCAGTGCTAGTACTCGGGTTCCCTACGAGCAGTACTTC.